This T cell receptor (beta chain) was sequenced for a study of T cells in Graves' hyperthyroidism and ophthalmopathy. The study, taken as a whole, reports: The majority of expanded thyroid clonotypes above 0.001 also appeared in blood.

Germline assignment: CDR1 LGHDT and CDR2 YNNKEL (reference sequence). The V end was cut by 1 base, the J end by 3 bases, with 7 bases between. The CDR3 consists of 15 residues. A few counts support this clonotype. Its antigen remains unknown. RNA transcripts served as the template for amplifying TCR beta CDR3 regions. The HTBI set primed first-round TCR CDR3 RT-PCR. From the multiplex PCR reads, TCRdb called clonotypes with MiXCR, one entry per CDR3 protein. Of approximately 600,000 distinct CDR3 sequences listed, around 21% were seen once; the top ten hold around a third. The TCR originated in a man aged 30 to 39 with Graves' ophthalmopathy. The sample taken for sequencing was blood. This chain links TRBV3-1 with TRBJ2-6; the D gene is possibly TRBD1 (5 bases). The CDR3: CASSQAGNGANVLTF. CDR3 sequence (DNA): TGTGCCAGCAGCCAAGCAGGGAATGGGGCCAACGTCCTGACTTTC.